This record concerns one TCR beta chain sequence. Here immunoSEQ multiplex PCR was the method, and the copy in TCRdb shows in-frame clones only, minus some. Listed are some 6,000 clones; around 0.6% falls within the top ten. This entry is derived from a study of synovial regulatory T cells in juvenile arthritis. Germline lookup yields CDR1 LNHDA and CDR2 SQIVND (reference sequence). CDR3 length equals 18 residues. Nucleotide data are not available. This TCR derives from a donor aged 2-30 years with juvenile idiopathic arthritis. The gene calls are TRBV19 and TRBJ1-5; TCRdb's D gene call, TRBD1, goes unchecked for lack of DNA. The sequenced sample consisted of Treg cells from blood. The sample's subset: remaining (HLA-DR-negative) circulating blood Treg cells. This CDR3 is CASSIVGTGGGRNQPQHF.